These T cell receptor beta chains were read from a single sample in a study of T cells after posttransplantation cyclophosphamide. The data were produced by immunoSEQ multiplex PCR, yet TCRdb's version contains in-frame clones alone and is incomplete. The sample counts approximately 27,000 clones, none seen once; the ten largest own around 1.4%. Sample: PBMCs. These receptors were collected from a man aged 50 to 59 in good health, CMV-negative, and a related stem cell transplant donor. The CDR3 runs from the conserved cysteine through the conserved F or W. A D gene is named only where the DNA matches it firmly. Clone sizes are given selectively: once, few, many, or a class where the clone is expanded.

CAISETQQPYEQYF,TGTGCCATCAGTGAGACTCAACAGCCCTACGAGCAGTACTTC,many,TRBJ2-7,NA,TRBV10-3
CASSYAGQGTETQYF,TGTGCCAGCAGTTACGCTGGACAGGGCACAGAGACCCAGTACTTC,many,TRBJ2-5,TRBD1,TRBV6-5
CASRPLLGLTSGANVLTF,TGTGCCAGCAGGCCCCTCCTAGGACTGACCTCTGGGGCCAACGTCCTGACTTTC,many,TRBJ2-6,NA,TRBV28
CASSLAGPPHEQFF,TGCGCCAGCAGCTTAGCGGGGCCTCCCCATGAGCAGTTCTTC,many,TRBJ2-1,TRBD2,TRBV5-1
CASGWGDRAGSTDTQYF,TGTGCTAGTGGTTGGGGGGACAGGGCGGGTAGCACAGATACGCAGTATTTT,many,TRBJ2-3,TRBD1,TRBV12-5
CASSAQQGYNSPLHF,TGTGCCAGCAGCGCACAACAGGGCTATAATTCACCCCTCCACTTT,many,TRBJ1-6,NA,TRBV9
CASSLAGGGIGEKLFF,TGTGCCAGCAGCCTCGCGGGGGGGGGCATCGGAGAAAAACTGTTTTTT,many,TRBJ1-4,NA,TRBV7-9
CASSFQGRVETQYF,TGTGCCAGCAGCTTTCAGGGAAGGGTCGAGACCCAGTACTTC,many,TRBJ2-5,NA,TRBV7-9
CASSAGQGARGYTF,TGTGCCAGCAGCGCCGGACAGGGGGCGCGGGGCTACACCTTC,many,TRBJ1-2,TRBD1,TRBV9
CASSLFGQETQYF,TGTGCCAGCAGTTTATTCGGGCAAGAGACCCAGTACTTC,many,TRBJ2-5,NA,TRBV27
CASSLGDRGSGTEAFF,TGTGCCAGCAGCTTAGGGGACAGGGGGTCGGGCACTGAAGCTTTCTTT,many,TRBJ1-1,TRBD1,TRBV13
CASSFGQGASANTGELFF,TGTGCCAGCAGCTTTGGACAGGGGGCCTCCGCGAACACCGGGGAGCTGTTTTTT,many,TRBJ2-2,TRBD1,TRBV5-6
CASSLVSGGNYEQYF,TGCGCCAGCAGCTTGGTGAGCGGGGGGAACTACGAGCAGTACTTC,many,TRBJ2-7,TRBD2,TRBV5-1
CASTRLTLQETQYF,TGTGCCAGCACTCGACTAACGCTCCAAGAGACCCAGTACTTC,many,TRBJ2-5,NA,TRBV28
CASSLSGLAGADTQYF,TGTGCCAGCAGCTTGTCGGGACTAGCGGGAGCGGATACGCAGTATTTT,many,TRBJ2-3,TRBD2,TRBV5-6
CASSDSKKPRDTQYF,TGTGCCAGCAGTGACTCTAAGAAGCCAAGAGATACGCAGTATTTT,many,TRBJ2-3,NA,TRBV6-4
CASKKGQGVGYTF,TGTGCCAGCAAGAAGGGACAGGGCGTGGGCTACACCTTC,many,TRBJ1-2,TRBD1,TRBV6-5
CASSLNLASGRGGELFF,TGTGCCAGCAGTTTGAATTTAGCTAGCGGAAGGGGCGGGGAGCTGTTTTTT,many,TRBJ2-2,TRBD2,TRBV28
CASSPGLAGGYSYNEQFF,TGCGCCAGCAGCCCGGGACTAGCGGGGGGCTACTCCTACAATGAGCAGTTCTTC,many,TRBJ2-1,TRBD2,TRBV5-1
CASSEVQGAGYTF,TGCGCCAGCAGCGAAGTACAGGGAGCTGGCTACACCTTC,many,TRBJ1-2,NA,TRBV5-1
CASSDPGLVFRETQYF,TGTGCCAGCAGCGATCCGGGACTAGTTTTTAGAGAGACCCAGTACTTC,many,TRBJ2-5,TRBD2,TRBV11-2
CASSYDYPSYEQYF,TGTGCCAGCAGTTACGACTATCCCTCCTACGAGCAGTACTTC,many,TRBJ2-7,NA,TRBV6-5
CASSDSNTGELFF,TGTGCCAGCAGCGACTCGAACACCGGGGAGCTGTTTTTT,many,TRBJ2-2,NA,TRBV11-2
CASGIRGQETYEQYF,TGTGCTAGTGGTATTAGGGGACAGGAGACCTACGAGCAGTACTTC,NA,TRBJ2-7,TRBD1,TRBV12-5
CASRPGGVNNEQFF,TGTGCCAGCAGGCCCGGCGGGGTCAACAATGAGCAGTTCTTC,many,TRBJ2-1,NA,TRBV27
CASSQGGGDTQYF,TGTGCCAGCAGCCAAGGGGGGGGAGATACGCAGTATTTT,many,TRBJ2-3,TRBD2,TRBV14
CASSHDPGRGSEKLFF,TGCGCCAGCAGCCATGACCCTGGTAGGGGATCTGAAAAACTGTTTTTT,many,TRBJ1-4,NA,TRBV4-1
CAWSVLRVRGEQYF,TGTGCCTGGAGTGTTTTGAGGGTCCGGGGTGAGCAGTACTTC,many,TRBJ2-7,NA,TRBV30
CASSLVLAGAYNEQFF,TGCGCCAGCAGCTTGGTACTAGCGGGGGCCTACAATGAGCAGTTCTTC,many,TRBJ2-1,TRBD2,TRBV5-1
CASSVATTNEKLFF,TGTGCCAGCAGCGTAGCTACAACTAATGAAAAACTGTTTTTT,many,TRBJ1-4,NA,TRBV9
CASSGRQGPPAGYTF,TGTGCCAGCAGCGGACGACAGGGACCGCCCGCTGGCTACACCTTC,many,TRBJ1-2,TRBD1,TRBV7-9
CASSAGAGNTIYF,TGTGCCAGCAGTGCAGGGGCTGGAAACACCATATATTTT,many,TRBJ1-3,NA,TRBV2
CASGGGPSGQYF,TGTGCCAGCGGGGGAGGGCCCTCTGGGCAGTACTTC,many,TRBJ2-7,TRBD2,TRBV28
CSVEEKEQPYSNQPQHF,TGCAGCGTTGAAGAGAAAGAACAGCCTTATAGCAATCAGCCCCAGCATTTT,many,TRBJ1-5,NA,TRBV29-1
CASSPRQSNTGELFF,TGTGCCAGCTCACCAAGACAGTCGAACACCGGGGAGCTGTTTTTT,many,TRBJ2-2,NA,TRBV18
CASGFPGFSNTEAFF,TGTGCTAGTGGTTTCCCAGGGTTCTCGAACACTGAAGCTTTCTTT,many,TRBJ1-1,NA,TRBV12-5
CSVDRAREGDYEQYF,TGCAGCGTTGACCGGGCCCGTGAGGGAGACTACGAGCAGTACTTC,many,TRBJ2-7,NA,TRBV29-1
CASSFLGQGRGNEQFF,TGTGCCAGTAGTTTCCTCGGACAGGGACGGGGCAATGAGCAGTTCTTC,many,TRBJ2-1,TRBD1,TRBV19
CASSLPGGNTGELFF,TGCGCCAGCAGCTTGCCCGGGGGGAACACCGGGGAGCTGTTTTTT,many,TRBJ2-2,NA,TRBV5-1
CASSVMGREQYF,TGTGCCAGCAGTGTTATGGGCCGCGAGCAGTACTTC,few,TRBJ2-7,NA,TRBV2
CASSLDRGTSEKLFF,TGCGCCAGCAGCCTGGATCGGGGTACTAGTGAAAAACTGTTTTTT,many,TRBJ1-4,NA,TRBV5-1
CASSVRQGNTEAFF,TGTGCCAGCAGCGTTAGACAGGGGAACACTGAAGCTTTCTTT,many,TRBJ1-1,TRBD1,TRBV9
CASSLQGVRNTIYF,TGTGCCAGCAGTTTACAGGGGGTCAGAAACACCATATATTTT,few,TRBJ1-3,TRBD1,TRBV28
CATARDRGQGGYTF,TGTGCCACAGCGAGGGACAGGGGGCAAGGGGGCTACACCTTC,many,TRBJ1-2,TRBD1,TRBV19
CAIRGQGASEQYF,TGTGCCATCAGGGGACAGGGCGCCTCCGAGCAGTACTTC,many,TRBJ2-7,TRBD1,TRBV10-3
CASSLQTGANTEAFF,TGCGCCAGCAGCCTTCAGACAGGAGCGAACACTGAAGCTTTCTTT,many,TRBJ1-1,NA,TRBV4-1
CASTTGMNTEAFF,TGTGCCAGCACGACAGGGATGAACACTGAAGCTTTCTTT,many,TRBJ1-1,TRBD1,TRBV18
CASSGGALMNTEAFF,TGTGCCAGCAGCGGGGGGGCACTCATGAACACTGAAGCTTTCTTT,many,TRBJ1-1,NA,TRBV11-2
CASTYPRGAYNEQFF,TGTGCCAGCACTTACCCCAGGGGGGCCTACAATGAGCAGTTCTTC,many,TRBJ2-1,NA,TRBV6-6
CASSLGRGRSPLHF,TGTGCCAGCAGCTTAGGCAGGGGCCGGTCACCCCTCCACTTT,few,TRBJ1-6,NA,TRBV13